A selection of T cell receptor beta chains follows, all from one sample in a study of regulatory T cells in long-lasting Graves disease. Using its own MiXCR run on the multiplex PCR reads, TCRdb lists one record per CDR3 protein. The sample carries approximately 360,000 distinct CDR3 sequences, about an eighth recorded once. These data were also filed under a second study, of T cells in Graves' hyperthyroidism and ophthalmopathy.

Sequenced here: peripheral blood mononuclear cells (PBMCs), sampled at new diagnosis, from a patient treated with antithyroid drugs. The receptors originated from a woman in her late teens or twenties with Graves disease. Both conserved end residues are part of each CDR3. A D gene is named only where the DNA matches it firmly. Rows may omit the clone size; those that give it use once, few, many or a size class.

CASSPGLAGEEYF TGTGCCAGCAGTCCTGGACTAGCGGGAGAGGAGTACTTC TRBV27 TRBD2 TRBJ2-7 many
CASRTMIPNTEAFF TGTGCCAGCAGAACGATGATCCCGAACACTGAAGCTTTCTTT TRBV6-1 . TRBJ1-1 many
CASSPEGIYNEQFF TGTGCCAGCAGTCCCGAAGGGATTTACAATGAGCAGTTCTTC TRBV6-1 . TRBJ2-1 many
CASSPGTGGAYDEQFF TGTGCCAGCAGCCCCGGGACGGGGGGGGCTTATGATGAGCAGTTCTTC TRBV7-3 TRBD2 TRBJ2-1 few
CASSQAYGSLGKLFF TGTGCCAGCAGCCAAGCTTATGGCTCCCTGGGAAAACTGTTTTTT TRBV14 . TRBJ1-4 few
CSVVSDRPEAFF TGCAGCGTTGTCTCGGACCGCCCTGAAGCTTTCTTT TRBV29-1 . TRBJ1-1 many
CAISAQTSYEQYF TGTGCCATCAGTGCCCAGACGTCCTACGAGCAGTACTTC TRBV10-3 . TRBJ2-7 .
CASSPSGKEQFF TGTGCCAGCAGTCCCAGCGGGAAGGAGCAGTTCTTC TRBV12-3/TRBV12-4 TRBD2 TRBJ2-1 many
CASSLMRRTGELFF TGTGCCAGCAGTTTAATGAGGAGGACCGGGGAGCTGTTTTTT TRBV12-3/TRBV12-4 . TRBJ2-2 few
CSARKMTSGDTYEQYF TGCAGTGCTAGAAAAATGACTAGCGGGGACACCTACGAGCAGTACTTC TRBV20-1 TRBD2 TRBJ2-7 .
CATGMGTEAFF TGTGCCACGGGGATGGGGACTGAAGCTTTCTTT TRBV6-2/TRBV6-3 . TRBJ1-1 few
CARAGTGSHLNQPQHF TGTGCCAGGGCCGGGACAGGGAGTCACCTAAATCAGCCCCAGCATTTT TRBV19 TRBD1 TRBJ1-5 .
CATTTGGFDTEAFF TGTGCCACCACCACAGGGGGTTTCGACACTGAAGCTTTCTTT TRBV15 TRBD1 TRBJ1-1 .
CASSFTTGQGAKNIQYF TGTGCCAGCAGTTTTACTACCGGACAGGGGGCCAAAAACATTCAGTACTTC TRBV27 TRBD1 TRBJ2-4 few
CASRYRENQPQHF TGTGCCAGCCGGTATAGGGAGAATCAGCCCCAGCATTTT TRBV6-2/TRBV6-3 . TRBJ1-5 many
CSASLIGTGDEQYF TGCAGTGCTAGTCTAATCGGGACAGGAGACGAGCAGTACTTC TRBV20-1 TRBD1 TRBJ2-7 many
CASSQGPRVQADTQYF TGTGCCAGCAGCCAAGGACCCCGAGTCCAGGCAGATACGCAGTATTTT TRBV4-2 . TRBJ2-3 many
CASSETGEDTEAFF TGTGCCAGCAGTGAGACAGGGGAGGACACTGAAGCTTTCTTT TRBV2 TRBD1 TRBJ1-1 many
CSARDKGTDGETQYF TGCAGTGCTAGAGATAAAGGGACAGACGGGGAGACCCAGTACTTC TRBV20-1 TRBD1 TRBJ2-5 .
CAWSVGGAGNTEAFF TGTGCCTGGAGTGTAGGCGGGGCTGGGAACACTGAAGCTTTCTTT TRBV30 . TRBJ1-1 many
CASSYMATNQPQHF TGTGCCAGCAGTTACATGGCAACGAATCAGCCCCAGCATTTT TRBV6-5 . TRBJ1-5 many
CASSFREKGSQPQHF TGTGCCAGCAGTTTCCGGGAAAAAGGGAGTCAGCCCCAGCATTTT TRBV6-2/TRBV6-3 . TRBJ1-5 many
CASRTGRYGYTF TGTGCCAGCAGGACAGGGCGGTATGGCTACACCTTC TRBV27 TRBD1 TRBJ1-2 few
CASSLAAEGTQYF TGTGCCAGCAGCTTAGCGGCGGAGGGGACCCAGTACTTC TRBV7-6 . TRBJ2-5 .
CASSPDSARQPQHF TGTGCCAGCAGTCCCGACAGCGCCCGTCAGCCCCAGCATTTT TRBV12-3/TRBV12-4 . TRBJ1-5 once
CASSLGVVETQYF TGTGCCAGCAGTTTGGGGGTAGTGGAGACCCAGTACTTC TRBV28 . TRBJ2-5 many
CASSTLAGGPEDTQYF TGTGCCAGCAGCACCTTAGCGGGAGGGCCCGAAGATACGCAGTATTTT TRBV5-6 TRBD2 TRBJ2-3 many
CSVGVPDLFSWSSF TGCAGCGTTGGGGTTCCCGACCTTTTCAGTTGGTCTTCCTTT TRBV20-1 . TRBJ1-1 .
CASSRVGMANTGELFF TGTGCCAGCAGCCGAGTCGGGATGGCGAACACCGGGGAGCTGTTTTTT TRBV11-2 . TRBJ2-2 many
CASNQRSGGDSPLHF TGTGCCAGCAATCAAAGGTCGGGGGGGGATTCACCCCTCCACTTT TRBV6-1 . TRBJ1-6 many